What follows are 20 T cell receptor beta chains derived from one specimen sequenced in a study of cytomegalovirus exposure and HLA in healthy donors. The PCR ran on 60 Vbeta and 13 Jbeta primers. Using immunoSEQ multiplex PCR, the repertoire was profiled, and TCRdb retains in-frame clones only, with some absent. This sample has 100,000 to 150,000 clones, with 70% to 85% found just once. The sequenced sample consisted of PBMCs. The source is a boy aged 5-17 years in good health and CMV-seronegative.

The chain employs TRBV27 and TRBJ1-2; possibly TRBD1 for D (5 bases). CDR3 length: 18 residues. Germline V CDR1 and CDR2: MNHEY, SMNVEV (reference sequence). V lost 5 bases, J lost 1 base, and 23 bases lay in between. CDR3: CASSPHRGTASSNYGYTF. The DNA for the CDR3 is TGTGCCAGCAGTCCCCACCGCGGGACGGCGAGTAGTAACTATGGCTACACCTTC.

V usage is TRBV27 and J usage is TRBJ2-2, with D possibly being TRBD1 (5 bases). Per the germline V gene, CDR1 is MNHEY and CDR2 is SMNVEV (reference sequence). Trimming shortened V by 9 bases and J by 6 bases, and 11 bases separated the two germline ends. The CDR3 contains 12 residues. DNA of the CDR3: TGTGCCAGTGACTCAGGGTCCGGGGAGCTGTTTTTT. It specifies CASDSGSGELFF.

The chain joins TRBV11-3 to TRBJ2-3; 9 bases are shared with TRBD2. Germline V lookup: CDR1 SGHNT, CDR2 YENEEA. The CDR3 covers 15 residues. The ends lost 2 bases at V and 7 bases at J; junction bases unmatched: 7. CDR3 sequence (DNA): TGTGCCAGCAGCTTATCGATAGCGGGGGCTAATACGCAGTATTTT. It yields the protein CASSLSIAGANTQYF.

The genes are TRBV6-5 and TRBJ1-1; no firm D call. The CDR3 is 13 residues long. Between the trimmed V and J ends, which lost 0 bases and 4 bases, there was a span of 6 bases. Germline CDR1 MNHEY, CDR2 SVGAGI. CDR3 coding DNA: TGTGCCAGCAGTTACTCGGGGAGCACTGAAGCTTTCTTT. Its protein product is CASSYSGSTEAFF.

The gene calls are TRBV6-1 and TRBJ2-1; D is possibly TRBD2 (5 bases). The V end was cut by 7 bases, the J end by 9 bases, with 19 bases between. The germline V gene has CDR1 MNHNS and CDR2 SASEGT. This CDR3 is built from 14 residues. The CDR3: CASNLSRGSSEQFF. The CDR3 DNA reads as TGTGCCAGCAATTTGAGCCGGGGATCCAGTGAGCAGTTCTTC.

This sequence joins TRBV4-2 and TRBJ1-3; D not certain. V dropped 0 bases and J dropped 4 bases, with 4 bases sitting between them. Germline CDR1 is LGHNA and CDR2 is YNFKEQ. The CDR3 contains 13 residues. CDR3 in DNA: TGTGCCAGCAGCCAAGACCTAGGAAACACCATATATTTT. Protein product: CASSQDLGNTIYF.

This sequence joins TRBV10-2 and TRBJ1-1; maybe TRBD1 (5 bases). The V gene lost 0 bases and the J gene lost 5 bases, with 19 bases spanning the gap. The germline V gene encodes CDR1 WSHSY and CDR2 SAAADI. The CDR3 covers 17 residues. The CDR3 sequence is CASSESTHQAGWTEAFF. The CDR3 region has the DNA TGCGCCAGCAGTGAGTCGACTCATCAGGCAGGGTGGACTGAAGCTTTCTTT.

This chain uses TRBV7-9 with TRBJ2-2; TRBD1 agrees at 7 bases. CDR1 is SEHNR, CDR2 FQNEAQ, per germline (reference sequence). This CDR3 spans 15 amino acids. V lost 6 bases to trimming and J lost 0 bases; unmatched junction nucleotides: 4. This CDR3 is CASRPGTANTGELFF. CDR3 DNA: TGTGCCAGCAGACCTGGGACAGCGAACACCGGGGAGCTGTTTTTT.

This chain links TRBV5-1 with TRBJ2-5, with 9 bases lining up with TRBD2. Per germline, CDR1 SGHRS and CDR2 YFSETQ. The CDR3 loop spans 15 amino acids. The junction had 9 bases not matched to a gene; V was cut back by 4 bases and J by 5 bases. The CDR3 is CASSVAAGGPETQYF. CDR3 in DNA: TGCGCCAGCAGCGTCGCCGCGGGGGGGCCGGAGACCCAGTACTTC. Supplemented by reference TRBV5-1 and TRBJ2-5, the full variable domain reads KAGVTQTPRYLIKTRGQQVTLSCSPISGHRSVSWYQQTPGQGLQFLFEYFSETQRNKGNFPGRFSGRQFSNSRSEMNVSTLELGDSALYLCASSVAAGGPETQYFGPGTRLLVL.

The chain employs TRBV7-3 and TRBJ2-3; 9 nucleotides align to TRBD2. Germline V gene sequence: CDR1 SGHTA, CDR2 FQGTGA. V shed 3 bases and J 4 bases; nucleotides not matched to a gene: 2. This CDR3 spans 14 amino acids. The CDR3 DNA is TGTGCCAGCAGCTTTAGCGGGGGTGCAGATACGCAGTATTTT. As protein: CASSFSGGADTQYF. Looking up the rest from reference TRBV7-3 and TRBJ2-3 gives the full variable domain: GAGVSQTPSNKVTEKGKYVELRCDPISGHTALYWYRQSLGQGPEFLIYFQGTGAADDSGLPNDRFFAVRPEGSVSTLKIQRTERGDSAVYLCASSFSGGADTQYFGPGTRLTVL.

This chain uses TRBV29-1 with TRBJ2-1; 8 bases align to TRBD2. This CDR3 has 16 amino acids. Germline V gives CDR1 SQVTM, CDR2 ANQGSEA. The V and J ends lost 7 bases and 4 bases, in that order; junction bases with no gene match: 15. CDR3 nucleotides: TGCAGCGCTACTTCAATAGAGCGGGGGCCATACAATGAGCAGTTCTTC. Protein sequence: CSATSIERGPYNEQFF.

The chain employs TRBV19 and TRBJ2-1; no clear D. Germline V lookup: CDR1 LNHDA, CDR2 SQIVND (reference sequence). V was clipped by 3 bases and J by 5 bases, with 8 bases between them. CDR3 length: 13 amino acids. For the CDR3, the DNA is TGTGCCAGTAGTATCCGAGTTAACAATGAGCAGTTCTTC. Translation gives CASSIRVNNEQFF.

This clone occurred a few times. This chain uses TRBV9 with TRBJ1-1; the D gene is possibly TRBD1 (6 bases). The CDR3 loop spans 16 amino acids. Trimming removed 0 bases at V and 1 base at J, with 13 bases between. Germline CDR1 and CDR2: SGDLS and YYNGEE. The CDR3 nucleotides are TGTGCCAGCAGCGTAGCATTTGGGGGCGCGAACACTGAAGCTTTCTTT. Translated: CASSVAFGGANTEAFF.

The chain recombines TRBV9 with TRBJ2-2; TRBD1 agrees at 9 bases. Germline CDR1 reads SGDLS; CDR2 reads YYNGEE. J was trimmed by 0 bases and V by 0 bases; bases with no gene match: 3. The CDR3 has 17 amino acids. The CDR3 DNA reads TGTGCCAGCAGCGTAGTTGGGACAGGGTCGAACACCGGGGAGCTGTTTTTT. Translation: CASSVVGTGSNTGELFF.

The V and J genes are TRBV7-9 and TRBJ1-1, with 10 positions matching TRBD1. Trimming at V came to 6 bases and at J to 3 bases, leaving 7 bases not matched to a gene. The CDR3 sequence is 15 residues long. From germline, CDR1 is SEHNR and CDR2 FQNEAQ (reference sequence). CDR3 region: CASRSPGTGDTEAFF. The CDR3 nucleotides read TGTGCCAGCAGATCCCCCGGGACAGGGGACACTGAAGCTTTCTTT.

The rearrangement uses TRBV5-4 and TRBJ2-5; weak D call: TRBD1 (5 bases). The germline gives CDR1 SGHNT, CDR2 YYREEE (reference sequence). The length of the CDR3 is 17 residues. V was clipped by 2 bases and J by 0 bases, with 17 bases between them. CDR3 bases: TGTGCCAGCAGCTTAATTCTCGACAGTAACTACCAAGAGACCCAGTACTTC. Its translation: CASSLILDSNYQETQYF.

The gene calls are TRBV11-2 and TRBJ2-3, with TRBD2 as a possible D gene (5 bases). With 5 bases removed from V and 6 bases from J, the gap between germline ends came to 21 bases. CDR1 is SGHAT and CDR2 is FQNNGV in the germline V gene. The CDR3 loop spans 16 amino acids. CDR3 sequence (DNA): TGTGCCAGCAGCCCCGTTAGTGGCGCATGGAGGGATACGCAGTATTTT. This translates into CASSPVSGAWRDTQYF.

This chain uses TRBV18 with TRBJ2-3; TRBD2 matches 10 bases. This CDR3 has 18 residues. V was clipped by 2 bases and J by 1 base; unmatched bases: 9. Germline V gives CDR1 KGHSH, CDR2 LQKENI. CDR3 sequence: CASSPSIRLAGGTDTQYF. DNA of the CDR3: TGTGCCAGCTCACCAAGTATCAGGCTAGCGGGGGGCACAGATACGCAGTATTTT.

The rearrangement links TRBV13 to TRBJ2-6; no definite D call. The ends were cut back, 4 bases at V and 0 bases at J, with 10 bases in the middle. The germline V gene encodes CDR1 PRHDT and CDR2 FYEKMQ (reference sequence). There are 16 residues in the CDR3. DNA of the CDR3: TGTGCCAGCAGCTCTAATCGAGGCTCTGGGGCCAACGTCCTGACTTTC. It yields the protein CASSSNRGSGANVLTF.

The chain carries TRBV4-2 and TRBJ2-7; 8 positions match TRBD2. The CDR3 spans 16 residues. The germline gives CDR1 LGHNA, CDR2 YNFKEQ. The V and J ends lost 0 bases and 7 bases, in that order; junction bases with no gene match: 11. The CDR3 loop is CASSQEISGLAGEQYF. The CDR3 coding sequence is TGTGCCAGCAGCCAAGAAATCTCCGGACTAGCTGGTGAGCAGTACTTC.